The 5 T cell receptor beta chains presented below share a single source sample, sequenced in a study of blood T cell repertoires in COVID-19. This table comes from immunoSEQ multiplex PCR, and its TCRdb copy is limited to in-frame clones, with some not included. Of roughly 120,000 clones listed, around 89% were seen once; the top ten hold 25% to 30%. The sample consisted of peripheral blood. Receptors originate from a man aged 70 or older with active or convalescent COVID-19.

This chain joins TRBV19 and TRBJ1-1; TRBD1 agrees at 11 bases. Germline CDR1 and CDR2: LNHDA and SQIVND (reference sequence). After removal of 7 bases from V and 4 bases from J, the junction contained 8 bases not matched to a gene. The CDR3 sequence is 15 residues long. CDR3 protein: CASTLGQGASTEAFF. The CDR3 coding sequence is TGTGCCAGTACTCTAGGACAGGGGGCGAGCACTGAAGCTTTCTTT.

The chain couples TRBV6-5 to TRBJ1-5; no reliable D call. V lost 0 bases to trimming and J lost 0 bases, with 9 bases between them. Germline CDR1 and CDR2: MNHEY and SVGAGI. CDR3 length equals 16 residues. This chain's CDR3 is CASSYSADYSNQPQHF. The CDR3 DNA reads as TGTGCCAGCAGTTACTCGGCGGACTATAGCAATCAGCCCCAGCATTTT.

The CDR3 loop is CASSLAGVAYNEQFF. The CDR3 DNA follows: TGCGCCAGCAGCTTGGCAGGGGTTGCCTACAATGAGCAGTTCTTC. The gene calls are TRBV5-1 and TRBJ2-1, with D possibly matching TRBD1 (6 bases). The CDR3 spans 15 residues. Trimming took off 0 bases at V and 2 bases at J, with 9 bases between the two ends. Germline loops: CDR1 SGHRS, CDR2 YFSETQ.

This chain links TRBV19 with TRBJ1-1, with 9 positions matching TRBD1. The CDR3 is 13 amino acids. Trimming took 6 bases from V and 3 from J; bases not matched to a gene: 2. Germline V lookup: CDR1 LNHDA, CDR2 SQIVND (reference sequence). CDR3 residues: CASRQGAYTEAFF. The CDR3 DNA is TGTGCCAGTAGACAGGGGGCCTACACTGAAGCTTTCTTT.

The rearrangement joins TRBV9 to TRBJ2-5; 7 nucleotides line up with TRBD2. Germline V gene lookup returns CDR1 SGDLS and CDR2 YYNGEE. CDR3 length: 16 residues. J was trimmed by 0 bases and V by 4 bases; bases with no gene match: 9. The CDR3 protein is CASSSRTRKYQETQYF. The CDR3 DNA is TGTGCCAGCAGCTCCCGGACTAGAAAGTACCAAGAGACCCAGTACTTC.